The T cell receptor (beta chain) under discussion was sequenced for a study of shared clonotypes between healthy human individuals. Findings and caveats of the study: Measured sharing among donors was expected to vary with sequencing depth. Around 5% was the fraction of naive CD4 clonotypes found shared across several donors.

CDR1 and CDR2 (germline): MGHDK, SYGVNS. V lost 3 bases to trimming and J lost 16 bases, with 16 bases between them. The CDR3 extends over 12 amino acids. With CCR7-negative CD45RA+ TemRA cells, CD45RO+ cells were combined in CD8 memory. In regard to this clone: The antigen is undetermined.

150 to 250 ng DNA, 25,000 to 35,000 T cell genomes, went into each sorted-subset replicate PCR. Measured with immunoSEQ multiplex PCR; TCRdb has only the in-frame clones, and not every one. The table records approximately 320,000 clones, roughly 84% of them present only once. J is TRBJ2-1 and V is TRBV25-1; D might be TRBD1 or TRBD2, each matching 5 bases. The sample comprised memory CD8+ T cells sorted from blood. Subset: CD45RO+ cells pooled with CCR7-negative TemRA cells. This receptor was taken from a young man in good health. CDR3 region: CASSEGPRRGFF. In nucleotides, the CDR3 is TGTGCCAGCAGTGAGGGACCGCGTCGGGGTTTCTTC.